This is a list of T cell receptor beta chains from one sample in a study of vaccination and CD4 T cells after COVID-19. MiXCR, applied by TCRdb to the PCR reads, yields one record per CDR3 protein. Of some 3,900 distinct CDR3 sequences listed, about 15% are singletons. What these receptors recognize is not known. Sequencing input: CD4+ T cells from blood, cultured in vitro. Receptors were obtained from a human donor who had recovered from COVID-19. The CDR3 runs from the conserved cysteine through the conserved F or W. D genes are given only for firm matches. Clone size is shown for a subset of rows, as once, few, many or a class of expanded clone.

d_call,v_call,cdr3_length,j_call,clone_size,cdr3_nt,cdr3_aa
-,TRBV30,14,TRBJ1-2,medium-sized,TGTGCCTGGCTCCACGGACGGGGAATTTATGGCTACACCTTC,CAWLHGRGIYGYTF
TRBD2,TRBV19,18,TRBJ2-1,-,TGTGCCAGTATGACACCGGGACTAGGGCCCCAATCCTACAATGAGCAGTTCTTC,CASMTPGLGPQSYNEQFF
TRBD1,TRBV6-5,15,TRBJ1-2,-,TGTGCCAGCAGTTACTCCCACAGGGGGGTCTATGGCTACACCTTC,CASSYSHRGVYGYTF
-,TRBV9,16,TRBJ1-6,-,TGTGCCAGCAGGACCCTAAACGGGCGACATAATTCACCCCTCCACTTT,CASRTLNGRHNSPLHF
-,TRBV11-1,12,TRBJ1-1,-,TGTGCCAGCGGGCGAGTGAACACTGAAGCTTTCTTT,CASGRVNTEAFF
TRBD1,TRBV10-3,14,TRBJ1-2,medium-sized,TGTGCCATCAGTGCCCTCGACAGGGGAAATGGCTACACCTTC,CAISALDRGNGYTF
TRBD1,TRBV29-1,13,TRBJ2-7,-,TGCAGCGTTGCCGACAGGGGGATAATCGAGCAGTACTTC,CSVADRGIIEQYF
-,TRBV19,16,TRBJ1-2,few,TGTGCCAGTAGTACGACTGACAGGCCAACTAACTATGGCTACACCTTC,CASSTTDRPTNYGYTF
TRBD1,TRBV6-1,15,TRBJ2-7,-,TGTGCCAGCAGTCTCATGTTAACAGGGGGCTACGAGCAGTACTTC,CASSLMLTGGYEQYF
-,TRBV6-1,16,TRBJ1-2,-,TGTGCCAGCAGTGGAACCCTGACAAGACAGGCGGGGGGCTACACCTTC,CASSGTLTRQAGGYTF
-,TRBV7-3,15,TRBJ2-3,medium-sized,TGTGCCAGCAGCCTCGGGGACACTCACACAGATACGCAGTATTTT,CASSLGDTHTDTQYF
-,TRBV12-3/TRBV12-4,15,TRBJ1-2,-,TGTGCCAGCAGTCCCGACGGGGGCAAGGACTATGGCTACACCTTC,CASSPDGGKDYGYTF
TRBD1,TRBV6-5,14,TRBJ1-4,few,TGTGCCAGCAGTTACAGCGGGACAGATGAAAAACTGTTTTTT,CASSYSGTDEKLFF
-,TRBV30,12,TRBJ2-1,large,TGTGCCTGGGCACCGGGCCACAATGAGCAGTTCTTC,CAWAPGHNEQFF
-,TRBV6-1,17,TRBJ1-1,few,TGTGCCAGCAGCCCCTTTGGAGGGGCAGCCTTGAACACTGAAGCTTTCTTT,CASSPFGGAALNTEAFF
-,TRBV9,11,TRBJ2-2,-,TGTGCCAGCAGCGTCCCCGGGGAGCTGTTTTTT,CASSVPGELFF
-,TRBV12-5,14,TRBJ2-3,-,TGTGCTATTACCGGGGGTGGTGGCACAGATACGCAGTATTTT,CAITGGGGTDTQYF
TRBD1,TRBV5-1,16,TRBJ2-2,-,TGCGCCAGCAGACTCGGGACAGGGTCGAACACCGGGGAGCTGTTTTTT,CASRLGTGSNTGELFF
TRBD2,TRBV19,16,TRBJ2-5,medium-sized,TGTGCCAGTAGTATAGAACTAGCGGGGGCCGTCGGGACCCAGTACTTC,CASSIELAGAVGTQYF
TRBD2,TRBV20-1,14,TRBJ2-7,-,TGCAGTGCTAGAGTCGGGGGGGCCCCCTACGAGCAGTACTTC,CSARVGGAPYEQYF
TRBD2,TRBV5-4,15,TRBJ2-1,medium-sized,TGTGCCAGCAGCTTGGGGGAGGGCTACTACAATGAGCAGTTCTTC,CASSLGEGYYNEQFF
TRBD1,TRBV28,16,TRBJ1-5,-,TGTGCCAGCAGTTCCGGACAGGGGGCCGGGAGTCAGCCCCAGCATTTT,CASSSGQGAGSQPQHF
-,TRBV29-1,12,TRBJ2-1,once,TGCAGCGCCTTTAGACAGTACAATGAGCAGTTCTTC,CSAFRQYNEQFF
-,TRBV19,17,TRBJ2-2,-,TGTGCCAGTAGTCCGCTCTTGGCCGGGACTCGACCCAGCGGGCTGTTTTTT,CASSPLLAGTRPSGLFF
TRBD2,TRBV5-1,18,TRBJ2-7,-,TGCGCCAGCAGCTTGGGACTAGCGGGGGCCAATCCTCTCTACGAGCAGTACTTC,CASSLGLAGANPLYEQYF
-,TRBV30,11,TRBJ2-5,few,TGTGCCTGGGGGGGGCTCGGGACCCAGTACTTC,CAWGGLGTQYF
TRBD2,TRBV6-5,16,TRBJ2-2,medium-sized,TGTGCCAGCAGTTCCTTTTCGGGGGGGAACACCGGGGAGCTGTTTTTT,CASSSFSGGNTGELFF
-,TRBV21-1,14,TRBJ1-1,medium-sized,TGTGCCAGCAGCATGGGGACGAAGGAGGGTGAAGCTTTCTTT,CASSMGTKEGEAFF
-,TRBV21-1,18,TRBJ1-5,few,TGTGCCAGCAGCAAAGAAAGGGGTTGGACAGTAAGCAATCAGCCCCAGCATTTT,CASSKERGWTVSNQPQHF
TRBD2,TRBV27,15,TRBJ2-3,few,TGTGCCAGCAGTTTAGCGGGGGGCGGCGCAGATACGCAGTATTTT,CASSLAGGGADTQYF
TRBD1,TRBV2,13,TRBJ1-1,-,TGTGCCAGCAGTGCCCGGACAGGGGCATGGGCTTTCTTT,CASSARTGAWAFF
-,TRBV6-1,16,TRBJ2-1,-,TGTGCCAGCAGTGACCTACAGGCTAGCTCCTACAATGAGCAGTTCTTC,CASSDLQASSYNEQFF
TRBD2,TRBV20-1,15,TRBJ2-3,few,TGCAGTGCTATGGCTAGCGGGGGGACAACAGATACGCAGTATTTT,CSAMASGGTTDTQYF
-,TRBV18,14,TRBJ1-1,few,TGTGCCAGCTCACTGGGAAGGGGGAACACTGAAGCTTTCTTT,CASSLGRGNTEAFF
-,TRBV10-3,13,TRBJ1-1,-,TGTGCCATAGGTACCCGAGATAACACTGAAGCTTTCTTT,CAIGTRDNTEAFF
TRBD2,TRBV20-1,15,TRBJ2-1,few,TGCAGTGCCGACCCTCCGGGACTAGCCTACAATGAGCAGTTCTTC,CSADPPGLAYNEQFF
-,TRBV12-3/TRBV12-4,12,TRBJ2-7,few,TGTGCCAGCAGTTTAACTTCAAACGAGCAGTACTTC,CASSLTSNEQYF
-,TRBV11-3,13,TRBJ2-7,-,TGTGCCAGCAGCTTCCCCGGGGCCCACGAGCAGTACTTC,CASSFPGAHEQYF
TRBD2,TRBV4-2,15,TRBJ2-7,few,TGTGCCAGCAGCCGGTCTAGCGGGGGGGACTACGAGCAGTACTTC,CASSRSSGGDYEQYF
-,TRBV30,11,TRBJ1-1,few,TGTGCCTGGAGTCCATCTCGAGAAGCTTTCTTT,CAWSPSREAFF
TRBD2,TRBV20-1,15,TRBJ2-7,few,TGCAGTGTACCCAGCGGGGGCCCCCTCCCCTACGAGCAGTACTTC,CSVPSGGPLPYEQYF
-,TRBV11-2,15,TRBJ2-7,-,TGTGCCAGCAGCTTAAGAGGAGGGGGGGCCGGCGAGCAGTACTTC,CASSLRGGGAGEQYF
TRBD1,TRBV2,16,TRBJ2-7,medium-sized,TGTGCCAGCAGTGTCTTCGAGACAGGGGGGTCCTACGAGCAGTACTTC,CASSVFETGGSYEQYF
-,TRBV7-9,15,TRBJ1-1,medium-sized,TGTGCCAGCAGCGCACCTACAGAGGGGACCACTGAAGCTTTCTTT,CASSAPTEGTTEAFF
TRBD2,TRBV20-1,15,TRBJ2-3,few,TGCAGTGCTCTGACTAGCGGGGGGCTCACAAATACGCAGTATTTT,CSALTSGGLTNTQYF
-,TRBV2,10,TRBJ2-5,-,TGTGCCAGCAGTGAAGAGACCCAGTACTTC,CASSEETQYF
TRBD1,TRBV19,13,TRBJ2-1,few,TGTGCCAGTAGTATTTCCAGGGGGAATGAGCAGTTCTTC,CASSISRGNEQFF
TRBD1,TRBV5-4,16,TRBJ2-2,few,TGTGCCAGCAGCCCCGGACAGGGGGCGATCACCGGGGAGCTGTTTTTT,CASSPGQGAITGELFF
-,TRBV2,11,TRBJ1-2,large,TGTGCCAGCAAGATAACGCAGGGCTACACCTTC,CASKITQGYTF
TRBD1,TRBV11-3,19,TRBJ2-2,few,TGTGCCAGCAGCTTAGACTTCCCCCGGGACAGGGTTAACACCGGGGAGCTGTTTTTT,CASSLDFPRDRVNTGELFF
TRBD1,TRBV20-1,14,TRBJ1-5,medium-sized,TGCAGTGCTTTGGCTGGACAGGGCAATCAGCCCCAGCATTTT,CSALAGQGNQPQHF
-,TRBV7-2,14,TRBJ1-1,few,TGTGCCAGCAGCTCGGGCAGGGTTTTGTCTGAAGCTTTCTTT,CASSSGRVLSEAFF
-,TRBV7-9,15,TRBJ1-4,few,TGTGCCAGCAGCTTAGACAGGGCACCCCGCGAAAAACTGTTTTTT,CASSLDRAPREKLFF